This entry lists 14 T cell receptor beta chains sequenced from one sample in a study of blood T cell repertoires in COVID-19. Profiling relied on immunoSEQ multiplex PCR, and the TCRdb table lists in-frame clones only, not all of them. The sample consists of around 150,000 clones, around nine tenths of them appearing once. Source material: peripheral blood. The origin of the receptors is a man in his 60s with active or convalescent COVID-19.

The chain recombines TRBV4-1 with TRBJ2-7; the match to TRBD1 covers 10 bases. The germline V gene has CDR1 MGHRA and CDR2 YSYEKL. The CDR3 runs to 15 residues. V was pared by 1 base and J by 5 bases, with 5 bases of the junction left unmatched. CDR3 sequence (DNA): TGCGCCAGCAGCCAAGCCGGGACAGGGGTCAACGAGCAGTACTTC. As protein: CASSQAGTGVNEQYF.

V and J are TRBV7-9 and TRBJ1-1; 9 nucleotides match TRBD1. Per germline, CDR1 SEHNR and CDR2 FQNEAQ (reference sequence). V trimming: 5 bases; J trimming: 0 bases; junction bases outside the gene matches: 13. This CDR3 spans 18 amino acids. Written as DNA, the CDR3 is TGTGCCAGCAGCCACTCTCGCGGGACAGGGTTCTTGAACACTGAAGCTTTCTTT. Protein: CASSHSRGTGFLNTEAFF.

The chain is built from TRBV7-9 and TRBJ2-3, with 9 bases lining up with TRBD2. Germline V gene lookup returns CDR1 SEHNR and CDR2 FQNEAQ (reference sequence). With V trimmed by 5 bases and J by 3 bases, 6 bases remained unmatched. This CDR3 has 15 residues. In DNA, the CDR3 is TGTGCCAGCAGCCCCGATAGCGGGAGAACAGATACGCAGTATTTT. Protein: CASSPDSGRTDTQYF.

J is TRBJ1-1 and V is TRBV19; no definite D call. V was cut by 7 bases and J by 5 bases, with 14 bases left in between. The CDR3 spans 13 residues. The germline gives CDR1 LNHDA, CDR2 SQIVND (reference sequence). In DNA form, the CDR3 reads TGTGCCAGTATATCAGAGGGAAAGACTGAAGCTTTCTTT. It translates to CASISEGKTEAFF. Together with reference TRBV19 and TRBJ1-1, the CDR3 gives the full variable domain: DGGITQSPKYLFRKEGQNVTLSCEQNLNHDAMYWYRQDPGQGLRLIYYSQIVNDFQKGDIAEGYSVSREKKESFPLTVTSAQKNPTAFYLCASISEGKTEAFFGQGTRLTVV.

The chain employs TRBV7-8 and TRBJ1-1; possible D gene TRBD1, 6 bases. The CDR3 is made up of 13 amino acids. V dropped 3 bases and J dropped 5 bases, with 10 bases sitting between them. CDR1 is SGHVS, CDR2 FQNEAQ, per germline. The DNA for the CDR3 is TGTGCCAGCAGCTTGAGGGGGGGAACTGAAGCTTTCTTT. Amino acid sequence: CASSLRGGTEAFF.

The V gene is TRBV29-1, the J gene TRBJ1-1; unclear D gene. Trimming cost V 1 base and J 5 bases, with 17 bases left between them. Looked up from germline, CDR1 is SQVTM and CDR2 is ANQGSEA. CDR3 size: 15 residues. Written as DNA, the CDR3 is TGCAGCGTTGAAGGACTGGAAGCCCTGAGAACTGAAGCTTTCTTT. Encoded protein: CSVEGLEALRTEAFF.

CDR3 residues: CASSLIDEQYF. CDR3 nucleotide sequence: TGTGCCAGCAGTTTAATCGACGAGCAGTACTTC. J is TRBJ2-7 and V is TRBV27; D not certain. V lost 2 bases, J lost 5 bases, and 4 bases lay in between. This CDR3 has 11 amino acids. In germline, CDR1 is MNHEY, CDR2 SMNVEV (reference sequence).

The chain carries TRBV5-6 and TRBJ1-2, with D uncertain. V was clipped by 7 bases and J by 7 bases, with 17 bases between them. The germline V gene encodes CDR1 SGHDT and CDR2 YYEEEE. This CDR3 comprises 13 residues. The CDR3 DNA reads as TGTGCCAGCGTGAGAGACTTGTCAAGTGGCTACACCTTC. Its translation: CASVRDLSSGYTF.

This clone was picked up a small number of times. The chain couples TRBV2 to TRBJ1-5; 7 bases match TRBD1. Germline-derived CDR1 and CDR2 are SNHLY and FYNNEI. The CDR3 runs to 13 residues. Trimming cost V 8 bases and J 4 bases; bases outside gene matches: 5. Here the CDR3 DNA reads TGTGCCAGCGGGACAGAAAATAATCAGCCCCAGCATTTT. This translates into CASGTENNQPQHF.

This sequence joins TRBV9 and TRBJ1-1, with D tentatively TRBD1 (6 bases). The germline CDR1 and CDR2 sequences are SGDLS and YYNGEE. There are 15 residues in the CDR3. V was pared by 0 bases and J by 3 bases, with 12 bases between. The CDR3 region has the DNA TGTGCCAGCAGCGTAGAGGACAGTCACTACACTGAAGCTTTCTTT. Its translation is CASSVEDSHYTEAFF.

This clone was seen just once. The chain joins TRBV28 to TRBJ2-7; TRBD1 might be the D (6 bases). V was cut by 2 bases and J by 2 bases, with 19 bases left in between. Looked up from germline, CDR1 is MDHEN and CDR2 is SYDVKM. CDR3 length equals 17 residues. The CDR3 nucleotides read TGTGCCAGCAGTTTAACCTCCCCCTTATGGGGGCCCTACGAGCAGTACTTC. Translated, it gives CASSLTSPLWGPYEQYF.

CDR3 in DNA: TGTGCCAGCAGCAACCGACAGGGGATGACCGGGGAGCTGTTTTTT. Protein: CASSNRQGMTGELFF. This rearrangement joins TRBV11-3 to TRBJ2-2, with 8 bases lining up with TRBD1. This CDR3 has 15 amino acids. The junction had 7 bases not matched to a gene; V was cut back by 5 bases and J by 5 bases. Germline V gene data show CDR1 as SGHNT and CDR2 as YENEEA.

This chain links TRBV10-3 with TRBJ1-2, with 10 bases that match TRBD1. V lost 6 bases, J lost 2 bases, and 3 bases stayed unmatched. The CDR3 runs 14 residues. CDR1 ENHRY and CDR2 SYGVKD come from the germline V gene. CDR3 DNA sequence: TGTGCCATCAGCATGACAGGGGGCAACTATGGCTACACCTTC. Translating gives CAISMTGGNYGYTF.

Only a few counts were recorded for this clone. The V and J genes are TRBV27 and TRBJ2-7; 8 bases map to TRBD1. Germline values: CDR1 MNHEY, CDR2 SMNVEV (reference sequence). The CDR3 consists of 11 residues. In nucleotides, the CDR3 is TGTGCTACTGGGCGGGACAGGGAGCAGTACTTC. Amino acid sequence: CATGRDREQYF.